This T cell receptor beta chain was captured in a study of a mutant IDH1 vaccine in newly diagnosed glioma. As to this clone: As yet, its antigen is unknown. This specimen includes other DNA sequences encoding the same CDR3.

TCRdb's copy holds only in-frame clones and misses some; the assay was immunoSEQ multiplex PCR. The sample carries some 63,000 clones, 74% recorded once. Germline values: CDR1 SEHNR, CDR2 FQNEAQ (reference sequence). CDR3 length equals 14 residues. The V end lost 1 base, the J end lost 2 bases, and 9 bases lay between the germline ends. Time point indicated: week 35, safety follow-up. Topical imiquimod accompanied each vaccine dose, which consisted of 300 ug of mutant IDH1 20-mer peptide. The sequenced sample was PBMCs, obtained from a glioma patient whose treatment included an IDH1 peptide vaccine. The rearrangement links TRBV7-9 to TRBJ2-7; weak D call: TRBD1 (6 bases). This clonotype was obtained from a man over 45 with glioma. The CDR3 DNA is TGTGCCAGCAGCTTAGGCCAGGGGACCTACGAGCAGTACTTC. Protein: CASSLGQGTYEQYF.